These T cell receptor beta chains were read from a single sample in a study of Graves' ophthalmopathy and Graves' hyperthyroidism. TCRdb passed the multiplex PCR reads through MiXCR, listing each CDR3 protein once. The table has hundreds of thousands of distinct CDR3 sequences, over 40% seen once. The sequenced sample consisted of peripheral blood. These receptors all stem from an adult man with Graves' ophthalmopathy. Both conserved end residues are part of each CDR3. The D gene is left open where the match is weak. Not all rows give a size; the values are once, few, many and, for expanded clones, a class.

TRBJ2-7,-,-,TRBV6-1,CASSSLGGPYEQYF,TGTGCTAGCAGTTCCCTCGGGGGCCCTTACGAGCAGTACTTC
TRBJ1-6,-,-,TRBV6-5,CASTHNPSRDSPLHF,TGTGCCAGCACCCACAACCCCTCACGGGACTCACCCCTCCACTTT
TRBJ1-2,few,-,TRBV7-2,CASSLSPGLRGYTF,TGTGCCAGCAGCTTGTCCCCGGGATTGCGTGGCTACACCTTC
TRBJ2-7,few,-,TRBV3-1,CASRPTAIAYEQYF,TGTGCCAGCAGACCGACAGCCATCGCCTACGAGCAGTACTTC
TRBJ1-3,few,-,TRBV20-1,CSARDTGNTIYF,TGCAGTGCTAGAGATACAGGAAACACCATATATTTT
TRBJ2-5,-,-,TRBV7-8,CASSSKHWQQWQPQYF,TGTGCCAGCAGCTCCAAGCATTGGCAACAGTGGCAGCCCCAGTACTTC
TRBJ1-1,many,-,TRBV5-1,CASSLVETAEAFF,TGCGCCAGCAGCTTGGTGGAGACGGCTGAAGCTTTCTTT
TRBJ2-7,-,-,TRBV4-2,CASSKSTGTPPYEQYF,TGTGCCAGCAGCAAATCCACCGGGACTCCACCCTACGAGCAGTACTTC
TRBJ1-3,many,-,TRBV25-1,CASSEGTGNTIYF,TGTGCCAGCAGTGAGGGGACTGGAAACACCATATATTTT
TRBJ1-4,-,-,TRBV7-2,CASSLRGYREKLFF,TGTGCCAGCAGCTTAAGGGGATACCGTGAAAAACTGTTTTTT
TRBJ1-6,many,-,TRBV7-3,CASSLRQENSPLHF,TGTGCCAGCAGCTTAAGACAAGAAAATTCACCCCTCCACTTT
TRBJ1-2,many,-,TRBV10-3,CAIRDSYGYTF,TGTGCCATCAGAGACAGCTATGGCTACACCTTC
TRBJ1-1,many,-,TRBV6-6,CASRIGGNTEAFF,TGTGCCAGCAGAATCGGGGGGAACACTGAAGCTTTCTTT
TRBJ2-5,many,TRBD1,TRBV7-9,CASSSTADRGGTQYF,TGTGCCAGCAGCTCTACCGCTGACAGGGGAGGGACCCAGTACTTC
TRBJ1-2,-,TRBD1,TRBV2,CASSASDRGWSGYTF,TGTGCCAGCAGTGCAAGTGACAGGGGGTGGTCTGGCTACACCTTC
TRBJ1-2,-,TRBD1,TRBV19,CASSLLGTVRNGYTF,TGTGCCAGCAGTTTACTCGGGACAGTTCGGAATGGCTACACCTTC
TRBJ2-1,-,TRBD1,TRBV2,CASRGQVQFF,TGTGCCAGCAGGGGACAGGTGCAGTTCTTC
TRBJ2-7,few,-,TRBV20-1,CSARRAMDYEQYF,TGCAGTGCTAGGCGGGCTATGGATTACGAGCAGTACTTC
TRBJ2-1,-,-,TRBV10-3,CAISSGSYNEQFF,TGTGCCATCAGTAGCGGGTCCTACAATGAGCAGTTCTTC
TRBJ2-2,-,TRBD1,TRBV5-1,CASSLAVGQANTGELFF,TGCGCCAGCAGCTTGGCTGTCGGACAGGCGAACACCGGGGAGCTGTTTTTT
TRBJ2-7,few,-,TRBV4-3,CASSQPRAYEQYF,TGCGCCAGCAGCCAACCTCGGGCCTACGAGCAGTACTTC
TRBJ2-5,-,TRBD1,TRBV12-5,CASGLTGGYETQYF,TGTGCTAGTGGCCTCACAGGGGGCTACGAGACCCAGTACTTC
TRBJ2-7,few,TRBD1,TRBV6-2/TRBV6-3,CASSYGTGVGEQYF,TGTGCCAGCAGTTACGGGACAGGGGTTGGCGAGCAGTACTTC
TRBJ2-7,-,-,TRBV7-2,CASSSPPDSYEQYF,TGTGCCAGCAGTTCCCCCCCGGACAGCTACGAGCAGTACTTC
TRBJ2-5,-,TRBD1,TRBV7-9,CASSSHTGGFEETQYF,TGTGCCAGCAGCTCTCATACAGGGGGATTCGAGGAGACCCAGTACTTC
TRBJ1-4,-,-,TRBV6-6,CASRRLGDQGKLFF,TGTGCCAGCAGGAGGCTGGGGGACCAAGGAAAACTGTTTTTT
TRBJ2-7,few,TRBD1,TRBV5-1,CASSPLTGGEYEQYF,TGCGCCAGCAGCCCCCTGACAGGGGGCGAGTACGAGCAGTACTTC
TRBJ1-1,-,TRBD1,TRBV10-3,CASSDGQGRTEAFF,TGTGCCAGCAGTGACGGACAGGGTAGAACTGAAGCTTTCTTT
TRBJ2-7,-,-,TRBV18,CASSPNEGEQYF,TGTGCCAGCTCTCCGAACGAGGGCGAGCAGTACTTC
TRBJ2-7,many,TRBD2,TRBV20-1,CSARLAGAGEQYF,TGCAGTGCTCGACTAGCGGGAGCCGGGGAGCAGTACTTC
TRBJ2-7,many,-,TRBV7-2,CASSLTIGEQYF,TGTGCCAGCAGCTTAACGATCGGCGAGCAGTACTTC
TRBJ1-6,-,TRBD1,TRBV6-5,CASTISRQGNSPLHF,TGTGCCAGCACTATAAGCCGACAGGGTAATTCACCCCTCCACTTT
TRBJ2-7,many,-,TRBV7-2,CASSEHAHSTNYEQYF,TGTGCCAGCAGCGAACATGCCCACTCCACCAACTACGAGCAGTACTTC
TRBJ2-1,few,TRBD1,TRBV7-8,CASTEGRGNNEQFF,TGTGCCAGCACCGAGGGCAGGGGGAACAATGAGCAGTTCTTC
TRBJ2-7,many,TRBD2,TRBV29-1,CSVRMSGEWEEQYF,TGCAGCGTCAGGATGAGCGGGGAATGGGAAGAGCAGTACTTC
TRBJ1-2,few,-,TRBV10-3,CASSEAGGDHGYTF,TGTGCCAGCAGTGAAGCGGGGGGTGATCATGGCTACACCTTC
TRBJ2-5,-,TRBD1,TRBV10-3,CAISGGQAQYF,TGTGCCATCAGTGGGGGACAGGCCCAGTACTTC
TRBJ2-5,-,-,TRBV29-1,CSVSTGETQYF,TGCAGCGTTTCGACAGGAGAGACCCAGTACTTC
TRBJ2-6,-,-,TRBV7-9,CASSQDSGSGANVLTF,TGTGCCAGCAGCCAAGATAGCGGCTCTGGGGCCAACGTCCTGACTTTC
TRBJ2-7,many,-,TRBV10-2,CASSEPGHSYEQYF,TGCGCCAGCAGTGAACCGGGCCACTCCTACGAGCAGTACTTC
TRBJ1-1,many,TRBD1,TRBV2,CASSPQGTVTEAFF,TGTGCCAGCAGTCCACAGGGGACGGTCACTGAAGCTTTCTTT
TRBJ1-2,few,-,TRBV5-1,CASSLQAFGQLGYGYTF,TGCGCCAGCAGCTTGCAAGCATTTGGCCAGTTAGGTTACGGCTACACCTTC
TRBJ2-7,many,-,TRBV10-3,CATGTGAYEQYF,TGTGCCACCGGGACGGGGGCCTACGAGCAGTACTTC
TRBJ2-2,-,-,TRBV15,CATSRDHAGLF,TGTGCCACCAGCAGAGATCATGCAGGGCTTTTT